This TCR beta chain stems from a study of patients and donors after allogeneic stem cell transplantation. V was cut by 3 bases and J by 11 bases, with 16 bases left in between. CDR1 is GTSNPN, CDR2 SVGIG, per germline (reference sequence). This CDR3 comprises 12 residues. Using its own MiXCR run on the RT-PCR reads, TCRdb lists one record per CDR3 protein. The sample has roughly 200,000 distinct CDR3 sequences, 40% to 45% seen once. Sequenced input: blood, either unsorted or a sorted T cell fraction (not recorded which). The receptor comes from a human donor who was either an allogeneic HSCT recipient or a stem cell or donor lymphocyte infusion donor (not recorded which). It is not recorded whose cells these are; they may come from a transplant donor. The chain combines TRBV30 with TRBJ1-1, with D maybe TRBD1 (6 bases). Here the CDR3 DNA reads TGTGCCTGGAGCAGCAGGGGAAATTTGGCTTTCTTT. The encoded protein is CAWSSRGNLAFF.